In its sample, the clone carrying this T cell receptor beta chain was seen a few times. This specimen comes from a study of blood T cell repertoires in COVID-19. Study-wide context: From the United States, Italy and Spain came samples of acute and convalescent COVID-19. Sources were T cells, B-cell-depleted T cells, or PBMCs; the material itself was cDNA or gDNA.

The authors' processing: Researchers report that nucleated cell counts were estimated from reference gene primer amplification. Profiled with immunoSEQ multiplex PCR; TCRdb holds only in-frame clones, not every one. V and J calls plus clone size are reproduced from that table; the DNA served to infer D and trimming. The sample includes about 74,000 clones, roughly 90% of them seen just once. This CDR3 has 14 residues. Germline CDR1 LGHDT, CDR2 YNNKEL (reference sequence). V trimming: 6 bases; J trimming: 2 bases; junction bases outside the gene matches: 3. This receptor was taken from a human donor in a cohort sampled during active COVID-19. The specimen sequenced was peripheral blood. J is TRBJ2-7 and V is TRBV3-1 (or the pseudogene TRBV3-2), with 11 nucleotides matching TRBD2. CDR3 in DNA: TGTGCCAGCAGTCTTAGCGGGAGGGCCTACGAGCAGTACTTC. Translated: CASSLSGRAYEQYF.